This is a list of T cell receptor beta chains from one sample in a study of blood T cell repertoires in COVID-19. This table comes from immunoSEQ multiplex PCR, and its TCRdb copy is limited to in-frame clones, with some not included. The sample holds roughly 80,000 clones, around 82% seen once. The sequencing sample was made of peripheral blood. The receptors shown here come from a human donor in a cohort sampled during active COVID-19. The CDR3 runs from the conserved cysteine through the conserved F or W. A D gene is named only where the DNA matches it firmly. The listing skips clone size in some rows; elsewhere it reads once, few, many or a size class.

>NA|TRBD2|14|TRBV7-2|TRBJ2-7
TGTGCCAGCAGCTTAGGACTAGCGGGGGGCGAGCAGTACTTC
CASSLGLAGGEQYF
>NA|NA|15|TRBV7-3|TRBJ2-2
TGTGCCAGCAGCCCGGGACATACGAACACCGGGGAGCTGTTTTTT
CASSPGHTNTGELFF
>NA|NA|13|TRBV19|TRBJ1-2
TGTGCCAGTCGCCAAGGGGGTGGCTATGGCTACACCTTC
CASRQGGGYGYTF
>many|TRBD1|15|TRBV2|TRBJ1-1
TGTGCCAGCAATACCGGGACAGGGCTTTACACTGAAGCTTTCTTT
CASNTGTGLYTEAFF
>NA|TRBD1|14|TRBV27|TRBJ2-1
TGTGCCAGCCGGACAGGGGGAATCTACAATGAGCAGTTCTTC
CASRTGGIYNEQFF
>NA|TRBD1|14|TRBV19|TRBJ2-7
TGTGCCAGTAGTCGACAGGGGGTACCCTACGAGCAGTACTTC
CASSRQGVPYEQYF
>NA|TRBD2|15|TRBV28|TRBJ2-2
TGTGCCAGCACACCTCAGCGGGGACGTACCGGGGAGCTGTTTTTT
CASTPQRGRTGELFF
>NA|TRBD1|12|TRBV2|TRBJ1-1
TGTGCCAGTACCACCAGGGGGCGTAGGTCTTTCTTT
CASTTRGRRSFF
>NA|NA|14|TRBV11-3|TRBJ2-2
TGTGCCAGCAGCGTAAGGGGGAACACCGGGGAGCTGTTTTTT
CASSVRGNTGELFF
>NA|NA|14|TRBV4-1|TRBJ2-7
TGCGCCAGCAGCCAAGATGACAGATCCTACGAGCAGTACTTC
CASSQDDRSYEQYF
>NA|NA|17|TRBV2|TRBJ2-6
TGTGCCAGCTGCCGACACCCTGCGCCTACTGGGGCCAACGTCCTGACTTTC
CASCRHPAPTGANVLTF
>few|TRBD2|15|TRBV18|TRBJ2-1
TGTGCCAGCTCACCAGGGACGGGGGGGTACAATGAGCAGTTCTTC
CASSPGTGGYNEQFF
>few|TRBD1|14|TRBV7-9|TRBJ2-5
TGTGCCAGCAGTTCGACAGGGGGAATAGAGACCCAGTACTTC
CASSSTGGIETQYF
>NA|TRBD1|14|TRBV11-2|TRBJ2-7
TGTGCCAGCAGCTCCCCGGGACAGGTTACAGAGCAGTACTTC
CASSSPGQVTEQYF
>once|NA|15|TRBV7-2|TRBJ1-3
TGTGCCAGCAGCTTAACGAAGGACACCCGAAACACCATATATTTT
CASSLTKDTRNTIYF
>once|TRBD1|16|TRBV2|TRBJ1-5
TGTGCCAGCAGTCCACAGGGGGCGGGGAGCAATCAGCCCCAGCATTTT
CASSPQGAGSNQPQHF
>NA|TRBD1|12|TRBV28|TRBJ1-2
TGTGCCTGCCGGGACAGTAACTATGGCTACACCTTC
CACRDSNYGYTF
>NA|NA|13|TRBV24-1|TRBJ1-4
TGTGCCACCAACACCGGGGGGATTGAAAAACTGTTTTTT
CATNTGGIEKLFF
>NA|TRBD2|18|TRBV28|TRBJ2-3
TGTGCCAGCAGTTTAATGGGAACTAGCGGGGGCCCCACAGATACGCAGTATTTT
CASSLMGTSGGPTDTQYF
>NA|TRBD2|15|TRBV18|TRBJ2-5
TGTGCCAGCTCACCAGGACTAGCGGAAAAAGAGACCCAGTACTTC
CASSPGLAEKETQYF
>NA|TRBD1|17|TRBV5-1|TRBJ1-2
TGCGCCAGCAGCTTGGTTACAGGGGGCCGTCCTAACTATGGCTACACCTTC
CASSLVTGGRPNYGYTF
>NA|NA|12|TRBV3-1/TRBV3-2|TRBJ2-5
TGTGCCAGCAGCCACTATCAAGAGACCCAGTACTTC
CASSHYQETQYF
>NA|NA|14|TRBV6-5|TRBJ2-7
TGTGCCAGCCGGGGAAGTGGGCAGGGGTACGAGCAGTACTTC
CASRGSGQGYEQYF
>NA|TRBD1|15|TRBV7-2|TRBJ1-5
TGTGCCAGCAGCTCACAGGGGGGTAGCAATCAGCCCCAGCATTTT
CASSSQGGSNQPQHF